This T cell receptor beta chain was sequenced in a study of cytomegalovirus exposure and HLA in healthy donors. Study overall: Samples from HLA-typed donors yielded 85 million to 95 million unique TCRs in an early data release.

Points on this clone: The target antigen is unknown.

Germline V gene sequence: CDR1 MDHEN, CDR2 SYDVKM. V was clipped by 2 bases and J by 1 base; unmatched bases: 5. This CDR3 is built from 16 residues. General study results and limits: As a later analysis showed, a missense DCLRE1C variant was linked to trimming of TCR beta V- and J-genes. Later on, an analysis showed TCR association rates differing by HLA locus, with DRB1 the most and HLA-C the fewest.

Vbeta (60) and Jbeta (13) primers were used in the PCR. Profiled with immunoSEQ multiplex PCR; TCRdb holds only in-frame clones, not every one. The table shows 75,000 to 95,000 clones, with approximately 90% occurring only once. V and J are TRBV28 and TRBJ2-3; 8 positions match TRBD2. Sample: PBMCs. The TCR sequence derives from a man between 18 and 29 years old in good health and CMV-seronegative. The CDR3 region is CASSLIRGLGTDTQYF. Here the CDR3 DNA reads TGTGCCAGCAGTTTAATAAGGGGACTAGGCACAGATACGCAGTATTTT.